A single sample is the source of the 14 T cell receptor beta chains below, sequenced in a study of blood T cell repertoires in COVID-19. Data came from immunoSEQ multiplex PCR; TCRdb stores just in-frame clones and leaves some out. The sample lists tens of thousands of clones, 86% occurring once. The sequencing input was peripheral blood. Source of these receptors: a woman aged 55-69 years with acute or convalescent COVID-19.

The V and J genes are TRBV6-5 and TRBJ1-1; maybe TRBD1 (6 bases). CDR1 is MNHEY, CDR2 SVGAGI, per germline. This CDR3 comprises 15 residues. Deletions cut 5 bases from V and 2 bases from J, with 15 bases between. The CDR3 loop is CASSKNGQLNTEAFF. DNA for the CDR3: TGTGCCAGCAGTAAAAACGGACAGCTAAACACTGAAGCTTTCTTT.

The chain is built from TRBV6-2 or TRBV6-3 and TRBJ2-7; unclear D gene. Germline V gives CDR1 MNHEY, CDR2 SVGEGT. The ends were cut back, 1 base at V and 2 bases at J, with 3 bases in the middle. This CDR3 spans 12 amino acids. The CDR3 sequence: CASSYLTYEQYF. In DNA, the CDR3 is TGTGCCAGCAGTTACTTAACCTACGAGCAGTACTTC.

This rearrangement joins TRBV6-5 to TRBJ2-5; 11 nucleotides align to TRBD2. Trimming cost V 6 bases and J 2 bases; bases outside gene matches: 5. Germline V gene sequence: CDR1 MNHEY, CDR2 SVGAGI. This CDR3 region has 15 residues. The CDR3 loop is CASRASGRTQETQYF. The CDR3 nucleotides read TGTGCCAGCAGGGCTAGCGGGAGGACACAAGAGACCCAGTACTTC.

The chain combines TRBV11-2 with TRBJ2-5; 11 bases agree with TRBD2. The CDR3 has 18 residues. Per germline, CDR1 SGHAT and CDR2 FQNNGV. J gave up 5 bases and V 1 base, and 12 bases lay outside the gene matches. CDR3 loop: CASSLGASGRIPQETQYF. Here the CDR3 DNA reads TGTGCCAGCAGCTTAGGGGCTAGCGGGAGGATACCGCAGGAGACCCAGTACTTC.

CDR3 in amino acids: CASSRQGAGNQPQHF. CDR3 nucleotides: TGTGCCAGTAGTAGACAGGGGGCTGGCAATCAGCCCCAGCATTTT. V is TRBV19 and J is TRBJ1-5, with 10 bases matching TRBD1. CDR1 is LNHDA and CDR2 is SQIVND in the germline V gene (reference sequence). This CDR3 has 15 amino acids. Trimming cost V 4 bases and J 2 bases; bases outside gene matches: 2.

This chain links TRBV7-9 with TRBJ1-2, with D tentatively TRBD1 (6 bases). The CDR3 is 14 amino acids. V lost 4 bases and J lost 10, with 19 bases in between. The germline V gene encodes CDR1 SEHNR and CDR2 FQNEAQ (reference sequence). The CDR3 loop reads CASSSGSGQTSYTF. In DNA, the CDR3 is TGTGCCAGCAGCTCCGGGTCGGGACAAACCTCCTACACCTTC. Full variable domain (remainder filled in from reference TRBV7-9 and TRBJ1-2): DTGVSQNPRHKITKRGQNVTFRCDPISEHNRLYWYRQTLGQGPEFLTYFQNEAQLEKSRLLSDRFSAERPKGSFSTLEIQRTEQGDSAMYLCASSSGSGQTSYTFGSGTRLTVV.

The V and J genes are TRBV7-9 and TRBJ2-5; D not resolved. This CDR3 comprises 16 residues. Germline lookup yields CDR1 SEHNR and CDR2 FQNEAQ (reference sequence). V was shortened by 5 bases and J by 2 bases, with 18 bases between the two germline ends. CDR3 loop: CASSPSLTGWQETQYF. The CDR3 DNA follows: TGTGCCAGCAGCCCGTCCCTTACCGGGTGGCAAGAGACCCAGTACTTC.

The chain links TRBV9 to TRBJ2-7; 7 positions agree with TRBD2. Trimming at V came to 4 bases and at J to 2 bases, leaving 12 bases not matched to a gene. From germline, CDR1 is SGDLS and CDR2 YYNGEE. CDR3 length: 16 amino acids. In DNA, the CDR3 is TGTGCCAGCAGCCCCAAGGGGCTAGCGGCCACCTACGAGCAGTACTTC. Translating it yields CASSPKGLAATYEQYF.

The rearrangement uses TRBV30 and TRBJ1-6; TRBD1 aligns across 9 bases. Per germline, CDR1 GTSNPN and CDR2 SVGIG (reference sequence). V shed 2 bases, J shed 9 bases, and the junction held 8 bases outside the gene matches. The CDR3 has 15 residues. The DNA of the CDR3 is TGTGCCTGGAGTCCCCCGGGGACAGGGAGTTCACCCCTCCACTTT. This codes for CAWSPPGTGSSPLHF.

This chain connects TRBV5-1 to TRBJ2-4, with TRBD2 matching over 7 bases. CDR1 and CDR2 from the germline V gene are SGHRS and YFSETQ. Trimming took 1 base from V and 7 from J; bases not matched to a gene: 5. The CDR3 runs to 14 residues. This CDR3 is CASSLSAGGNIQYF. The CDR3 DNA sequence: TGCGCCAGCAGCTTGTCAGCCGGGGGGAACATTCAGTACTTC. Full variable domain (remainder filled in from reference TRBV5-1 and TRBJ2-4): KAGVTQTPRYLIKTRGQQVTLSCSPISGHRSVSWYQQTPGQGLQFLFEYFSETQRNKGNFPGRFSGRQFSNSRSEMNVSTLELGDSALYLCASSLSAGGNIQYFGAGTRLSVL.

This chain connects TRBV7-9 to TRBJ1-2; D is perhaps TRBD1 (5 bases). The CDR3 has 16 residues. CDR1 SEHNR and CDR2 FQNEAQ come from the germline V gene (reference sequence). Trimming left V 5 bases short and J 8 bases short, with 24 bases between. Written as DNA, the CDR3 is TGTGCCAGCAGCCCGTCGACAGACGATCCAACTAAAGGCTACACCTTC. Its protein is CASSPSTDDPTKGYTF.

V gene TRBV6-1 combines with J gene TRBJ1-5; TRBD1 aligns across 11 bases. Trimming at V came to 7 bases and at J to 3 bases, leaving 2 bases not matched to a gene. The CDR3 spans 14 residues. Germline CDR1 is MNHNS and CDR2 is SASEGT. CDR3 sequence: CASKDRGPNQPQHF. The CDR3 region has the DNA TGTGCCAGCAAGGACAGGGGGCCCAATCAGCCCCAGCATTTT.

On this clone itself: The junction does not match germline at one end; this may be a read error. The rearrangement joins TRBV30 to TRBJ1-2, with a possible D match to TRBD1 (6 bases). Germline lookup yields CDR1 GTSNPN and CDR2 SVGIG (reference sequence). The CDR3 extends over 11 amino acids. CDR3 bases: TGTGCCCGCAATTCGGGGACAACTCCCTACTTC. Protein product: CARNSGTTPYF.

The V call is TRBV7-9, the J call TRBJ1-5; 11 nucleotides align to TRBD1. The CDR3 contains 15 residues. V lost 4 bases, J lost 6 bases, and 5 bases stayed unmatched. CDR1 is SEHNR and CDR2 is FQNEAQ in the germline V gene (reference sequence). Written as DNA, the CDR3 is TGTGCCAGCAGCTACGGGACAGGGGGTGGTCAGCCCCAGCATTTT. It encodes CASSYGTGGGQPQHF.